The sequence of this T cell receptor beta chain was determined in a study of T cell responses to AZD1222 COVID-19 vaccine. Study context: Pooling of second doses given at about 4 or about 12 weeks was done.

Assay used: immunoSEQ multiplex PCR; TCRdb lists only in-frame clones, some missing. The sample records over 85,000 clones, 90% to 95% being singletons. The study's findings and limits: The study reported that nearly half of spike-specific TCRs target unmutated variant regions. After the peak T cell response, and only then, were repertoires sampled.

Concerning this clone: Its matching antigen is unknown.

The CDR3 length is 15 residues. Germline V lookup: CDR1 MGHRA, CDR2 YSYEKL. Trimming shortened V by 3 bases and J by 5 bases, and 14 bases separated the two germline ends. The sequences come from peripheral blood, collected on day 0 of AZD1222 vaccination. The V gene is TRBV4-1, the J gene TRBJ1-5; D ambiguous. The TCR was taken from an adult in good health. CDR3 DNA sequence: TGCGCCAGCAGCCAGATACCGGGCCCCTATCAGCCCCAGCATTTT. This gives the protein CASSQIPGPYQPQHF.